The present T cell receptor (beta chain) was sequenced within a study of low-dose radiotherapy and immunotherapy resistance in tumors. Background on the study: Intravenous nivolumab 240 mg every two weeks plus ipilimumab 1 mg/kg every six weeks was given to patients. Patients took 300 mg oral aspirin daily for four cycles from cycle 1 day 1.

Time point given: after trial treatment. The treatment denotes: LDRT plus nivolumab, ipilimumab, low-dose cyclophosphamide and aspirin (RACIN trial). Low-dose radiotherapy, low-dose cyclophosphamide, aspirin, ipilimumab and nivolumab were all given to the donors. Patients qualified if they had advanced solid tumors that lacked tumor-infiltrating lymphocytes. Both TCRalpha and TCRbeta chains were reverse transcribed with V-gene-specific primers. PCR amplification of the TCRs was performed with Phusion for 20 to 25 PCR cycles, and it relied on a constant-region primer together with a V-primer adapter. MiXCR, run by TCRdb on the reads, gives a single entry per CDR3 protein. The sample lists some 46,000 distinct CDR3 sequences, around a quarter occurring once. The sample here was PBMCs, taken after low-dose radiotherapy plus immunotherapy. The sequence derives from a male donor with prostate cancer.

CDR3 DNA sequence: TGTGCCAGTAGTCCCGGGACGACGAGGAATGAAAAACTGTTTTTT. It encodes CASSPGTTRNEKLFF. This chain joins TRBV19 and TRBJ1-4, with D possibly TRBD1 on 5 matching bases. This CDR3 region has 15 residues. Deletions cut 5 bases from V and 5 bases from J, with 15 bases between. Germline values: CDR1 LNHDA, CDR2 SQIVND (reference sequence).